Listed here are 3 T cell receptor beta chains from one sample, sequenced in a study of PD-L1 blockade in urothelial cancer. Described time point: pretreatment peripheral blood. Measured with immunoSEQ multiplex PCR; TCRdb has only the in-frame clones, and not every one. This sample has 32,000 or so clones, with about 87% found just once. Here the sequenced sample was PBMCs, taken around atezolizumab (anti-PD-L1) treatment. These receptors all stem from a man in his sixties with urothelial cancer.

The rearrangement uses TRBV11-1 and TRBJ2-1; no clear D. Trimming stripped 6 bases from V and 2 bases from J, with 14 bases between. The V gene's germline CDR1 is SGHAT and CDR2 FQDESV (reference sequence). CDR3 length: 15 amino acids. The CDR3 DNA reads TGTGCCAGCAGACTCACAGCAGCCACCTACAATGAGCAGTTCTTC. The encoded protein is CASRLTAATYNEQFF. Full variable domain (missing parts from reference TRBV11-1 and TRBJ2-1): EAEVAQSPRYKITEKSQAVAFWCDPISGHATLYWYRQILGQGPELLVQFQDESVVDDSQLPKDRFSAERLKGVDSTLKIQPAELGDSAMYLCASRLTAATYNEQFFGPGTRLTVL.

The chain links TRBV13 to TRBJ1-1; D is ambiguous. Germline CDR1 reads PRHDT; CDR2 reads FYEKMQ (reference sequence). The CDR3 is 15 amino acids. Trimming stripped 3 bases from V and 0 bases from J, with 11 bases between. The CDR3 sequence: CASSLSRIMNTEAFF. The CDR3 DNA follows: TGTGCCAGCAGCTTGAGCAGGATCATGAACACTGAAGCTTTCTTT.

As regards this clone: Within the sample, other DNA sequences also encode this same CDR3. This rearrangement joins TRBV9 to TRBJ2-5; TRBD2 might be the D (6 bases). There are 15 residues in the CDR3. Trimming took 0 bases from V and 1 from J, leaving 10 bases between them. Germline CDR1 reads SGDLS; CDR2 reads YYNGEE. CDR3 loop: CASSVVGGAQETQYF. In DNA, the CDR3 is TGTGCCAGCAGCGTAGTAGGAGGGGCCCAAGAGACCCAGTACTTC.